The 12 T cell receptor beta chains below come from one sample, sequenced in a study of T cells in Graves' hyperthyroidism and ophthalmopathy. Regions amplified from RNA transcripts were the TCR beta CDR3 regions. The study used the HTBI primer set for a first-round RT-PCR of the TCR CDR3. TCRdb analysed the multiplex PCR reads with MiXCR anew, one entry per CDR3 protein. This sample has 500,000 to 650,000 distinct CDR3 sequences, with under 20% found just once. The sample taken for sequencing was blood. All receptors come from a woman between 18 and 29 years old with Graves' ophthalmopathy.

As regards this clonotype: A much larger clone differs by one base, so this may be a read error. J is TRBJ2-7 and V is TRBV7-9, with 10 bases matching TRBD2. From germline, CDR1 is SEHNR and CDR2 FQNEAQ (reference sequence). The CDR3 is 16 amino acids. Unmatched junction bases numbered 9, after V lost 5 bases and J lost 2 bases. The CDR3 here is CASSLVTSGYTYEQYF. Here the CDR3 DNA reads TGTGCCAGCAGCCTTGTGACTAGCGGGTACACCTACGAGCAGTACTTC. The full variable domain, rest sourced from reference TRBV7-9 and TRBJ2-7, is DTGVSQNPRHKITKRGQNVTFRCDPISEHNRLYWYRQTLGQGPEFLTYFQNEAQLEKSRLLSDRFSAERPKGSFSTLEIQRTEQGDSAMYLCASSLVTSGYTYEQYFGPGTRLTVT.

The chain joins TRBV14 to TRBJ2-6; D unclear. The CDR3 length is 15 residues. Trimming stripped 2 bases from V and 0 bases from J, with 5 bases between. Germline values: CDR1 SGHDN, CDR2 FVKESK. In DNA, the CDR3 is TGTGCCAGCAGCCAACAGGCCTCTGGGGCCAACGTCCTGACTTTC. The encoded protein is CASSQQASGANVLTF.

This clonotype was counted only a few times. The rearrangement links TRBV6-1 to TRBJ1-4; D is uncertain. There are 17 residues in the CDR3. CDR1 and CDR2 (germline): MNHNS, SASEGT. The V gene lost 6 bases and the J gene lost 0 bases, with 17 bases spanning the gap. This chain's CDR3 is CASSDPQRSATNEKLFF. The CDR3 DNA sequence: TGTGCCAGCAGCGACCCCCAACGGAGTGCAACTAATGAAAAACTGTTTTTT.

Only a few counts were recorded for this clonotype. This rearrangement joins TRBV4-1 to TRBJ1-2, with no clear D. Per germline, CDR1 MGHRA and CDR2 YSYEKL. V gave up 0 bases and J gave up 3 bases, with 11 bases separating them. The CDR3 sequence is 15 residues long. CDR3 sequence reads: CASSQEGTADYGYTF. Written as DNA, the CDR3 is TGCGCCAGCAGCCAAGAAGGAACCGCGGACTATGGCTACACCTTC.

This clonotype was seen repeatedly, ten times or more. The chain is built from TRBV3-1 and TRBJ1-1; D uncertain. Germline CDR1 and CDR2: LGHDT and YNNKEL (reference sequence). Trimming shortened V by 4 bases and J by 1 base, and 13 bases separated the two germline ends. This CDR3 region has 15 residues. This CDR3 is CASSRGPGGNTEAFF. Here the CDR3 DNA reads TGTGCCAGCAGCCGGGGTCCTGGAGGGAACACTGAAGCTTTCTTT.

CDR3 sequence: CATATGSYGYTF. CDR3 nucleotide sequence: TGTGCTACTGCGACAGGGAGTTATGGCTACACCTTC. V is TRBV28 and J is TRBJ1-2; 7 bases align to TRBD1. The V gene's germline CDR1 is MDHEN and CDR2 SYDVKM. The CDR3 runs 12 residues.

The chain is built from TRBV12-3 or TRBV12-4 and TRBJ1-5; D uncertain. Trimming pared 3 bases from V and 6 bases from J, leaving 12 bases between. The CDR3 is 14 residues long. The CDR3 loop is CASSLVVGLQPQHF. CDR3 sequence (DNA): TGTGCCAGCAGTTTGGTCGTAGGGCTTCAGCCCCAGCATTTT.

V usage is TRBV19 and J usage is TRBJ2-2, with D possibly TRBD2 on 5 matching bases. Per the germline V gene, CDR1 is LNHDA and CDR2 is SQIVND (reference sequence). The CDR3 totals 13 residues. V was shortened by 9 bases and J by 4 bases, with 12 bases between the two germline ends. In nucleotides, the CDR3 is TGTGCCAGCGCCACGGGGAGCACCGGGGAGCTGTTTTTT. Translated: CASATGSTGELFF.

This clonotype was counted ten times or more. This chain connects TRBV6-1 to TRBJ1-1, with 8 bases matching TRBD1. J was trimmed by 6 bases and V by 7 bases; bases with no gene match: 7. Germline V gene data show CDR1 as MNHNS and CDR2 as SASEGT. This CDR3 comprises 13 residues. CDR3 nucleotides: TGTGCCAGCATCCCCGGACAGGGCCCTGAAGCTTTCTTT. This codes for CASIPGQGPEAFF.

Concerning this clonotype itself: This clone may be a read error of a much larger clone one base away. This rearrangement joins TRBV28 to TRBJ2-5; a possible D gene is TRBD1 (5 bases). The CDR3 is 17 amino acids. Looked up from germline, CDR1 is MDHEN and CDR2 is SYDVKM. The V gene lost 5 bases and the J gene lost 5 bases, with 24 bases spanning the gap. The CDR3 reads CASSETDHQGSIETQYF. CDR3 DNA: TGTGCCAGCAGTGAAACGGACCACCAGGGTTCCATCGAGACCCAGTACTTC.

This clonotype was counted a single time. The V call is TRBV6-2 or TRBV6-3, the J call TRBJ2-7; D remains ambiguous. With 9 bases removed from V and 9 bases from J, the gap between germline ends came to 12 bases. The germline CDR1 and CDR2 sequences are MNHEY and SVGEGT. The CDR3 loop spans 10 amino acids. This CDR3 is CARSSHGQYF. The CDR3 coding sequence is TGTGCCAGATCGTCCCATGGGCAGTACTTC.

This clonotype came up a few times. V and J are TRBV5-6 and TRBJ1-1, with no clear D. This CDR3 comprises 12 residues. Germline V gives CDR1 SGHDT, CDR2 YYEEEE. The germline V and J ends were trimmed by 4 bases and 4 bases, with 8 bases remaining between them. In nucleotides, the CDR3 is TGTGCCAGCAGCCGACCGGGCACTGAAGCTTTCTTT. It yields the protein CASSRPGTEAFF.